The rows below give T cell receptor beta chains drawn from one sample of a study of T cells in Graves' hyperthyroidism and ophthalmopathy. TCRdb re-derived calls from the multiplex PCR reads in MiXCR, one entry per CDR3 protein. The table records 300,000 to 450,000 distinct CDR3 sequences, about 15% of them present only once. Sequencing was carried out using blood. These TCRs come from a woman in her twenties or thirties with Graves' hyperthyroidism that later progressed to Graves' ophthalmopathy. Both conserved end residues are part of each CDR3. D genes are given only for firm matches. The size entry is marked missing in some rows and otherwise reads once, few, many or a size class.

clone size: many
D gene: .
J gene: TRBJ1-2
CDR3 length: 15
V gene: TRBV19
CDR3 protein: CASSVDIIWNYGYTF
CDR3 DNA: TGTGCCAGTAGTGTGGACATCATATGGAACTATGGCTACACCTTC

clone size: few
D gene: TRBD1
J gene: TRBJ1-2
CDR3 length: 16
V gene: TRBV18
CDR3 protein: CASSPRPRTGAEGYTF
CDR3 DNA: TGTGCCAGCTCACCACGACCGAGGACAGGGGCCGAAGGCTACACCTTC

clone size: many
D gene: TRBD1
J gene: TRBJ1-1
CDR3 length: 16
V gene: TRBV4-1
CDR3 protein: CASKRRQGDRGSEAFF
CDR3 DNA: TGCGCCAGCAAACGGCGGCAGGGGGACAGGGGGTCTGAAGCTTTCTTT

clone size: few
D gene: .
J gene: TRBJ2-4
CDR3 length: 19
V gene: TRBV20-1
CDR3 protein: CSARVYHPGISLAKNIQYF
CDR3 DNA: TGCAGTGCTAGAGTATATCACCCCGGGATTTCGTTAGCCAAAAACATTCAGTACTTC

clone size: few
D gene: .
J gene: TRBJ2-3
CDR3 length: 12
V gene: TRBV19
CDR3 protein: CASSIPPDTQYF
CDR3 DNA: TGTGCCAGTAGTATTCCCCCAGATACGCAGTATTTT

clone size: many
D gene: .
J gene: TRBJ2-7
CDR3 length: 15
V gene: TRBV5-8
CDR3 protein: CASSPTWSSGSEQYF
CDR3 DNA: TGTGCCAGCAGCCCGACCTGGTCGTCAGGGAGCGAGCAGTACTTC

clone size: .
D gene: TRBD1
J gene: TRBJ2-1
CDR3 length: 13
V gene: TRBV2
CDR3 protein: CASSGTGGPEQFF
CDR3 DNA: TGTGCCAGCAGCGGGACAGGGGGCCCTGAGCAGTTCTTC

clone size: many
D gene: .
J gene: TRBJ2-3
CDR3 length: 13
V gene: TRBV11-2
CDR3 protein: CASSLEIPDTQYF
CDR3 DNA: TGTGCCAGCAGCTTAGAGATACCAGATACGCAGTATTTT

clone size: .
D gene: TRBD2
J gene: TRBJ2-1
CDR3 length: 15
V gene: TRBV24-1
CDR3 protein: CATSGGTSGSDEQFF
CDR3 DNA: TGTGCCACCAGTGGCGGGACTAGCGGGAGCGATGAGCAGTTCTTC

clone size: many
D gene: TRBD2
J gene: TRBJ2-7
CDR3 length: 14
V gene: TRBV2
CDR3 protein: CASRKSGESYEQYF
CDR3 DNA: TGTGCCAGCAGAAAAAGCGGGGAATCCTACGAGCAGTACTTC

clone size: many
D gene: .
J gene: TRBJ2-5
CDR3 length: 15
V gene: TRBV28
CDR3 protein: CASSLWVNQQETQYF
CDR3 DNA: TGTGCCAGCAGTTTATGGGTCAATCAACAAGAGACCCAGTACTTC

clone size: many
D gene: TRBD1
J gene: TRBJ2-7
CDR3 length: 13
V gene: TRBV6-1
CDR3 protein: CASSSGTGSKQYF
CDR3 DNA: TGTGCCAGCAGTTCCGGGACAGGGAGCAAGCAGTACTTC

clone size: many
D gene: .
J gene: TRBJ1-2
CDR3 length: 15
V gene: TRBV18
CDR3 protein: CASSPLNWQNYGYTF
CDR3 DNA: TGTGCCAGCTCACCACTGAATTGGCAGAACTATGGCTACACCTTC

clone size: few
D gene: TRBD1
J gene: TRBJ2-2
CDR3 length: 15
V gene: TRBV28
CDR3 protein: CASSTDRAGTGELFF
CDR3 DNA: TGTGCCAGCAGTACGGACAGGGCTGGTACCGGGGAGCTGTTTTTT

clone size: few
D gene: TRBD1
J gene: TRBJ1-5
CDR3 length: 11
V gene: TRBV20-1
CDR3 protein: CSAANRGRPHF
CDR3 DNA: TGCAGTGCGGCCAACAGGGGGCGTCCGCATTTT

clone size: many
D gene: .
J gene: TRBJ2-1
CDR3 length: 13
V gene: TRBV6-2/TRBV6-3
CDR3 protein: CASSYSRLNEQFF
CDR3 DNA: TGTGCCAGCAGTTACTCCCGGCTCAATGAGCAGTTCTTC

clone size: many
D gene: TRBD2
J gene: TRBJ2-7
CDR3 length: 15
V gene: TRBV29-1
CDR3 protein: CSVDWLVAGRYEQYF
CDR3 DNA: TGCAGCGTTGACTGGTTGGTAGCGGGAAGGTACGAGCAGTACTTC

clone size: many
D gene: TRBD2
J gene: TRBJ2-7
CDR3 length: 14
V gene: TRBV3-1
CDR3 protein: CASSQVVGRNEQYF
CDR3 DNA: TGTGCCAGCAGCCAAGTGGTCGGGAGGAACGAGCAGTACTTC

clone size: .
D gene: .
J gene: TRBJ2-1
CDR3 length: 17
V gene: TRBV5-1
CDR3 protein: CASSPDGVGANYNEQFF
CDR3 DNA: TGTGCCAGCAGCCCGGATGGCGTCGGAGCCAACTACAATGAGCAGTTCTTC

clone size: .
D gene: .
J gene: TRBJ2-2
CDR3 length: 15
V gene: TRBV6-5
CDR3 protein: CASSYSSGVRGELFF
CDR3 DNA: TGTGCCAGCAGTTACTCCTCGGGGGTCCGCGGGGAGCTGTTTTTT

clone size: .
D gene: .
J gene: TRBJ2-1
CDR3 length: 19
V gene: TRBV18
CDR3 protein: CASSPRALKGGGVYNEQFF
CDR3 DNA: TGTGCCAGCTCACCACGGGCTCTTAAGGGGGGAGGAGTCTACAATGAGCAGTTCTTC

clone size: .
D gene: .
J gene: TRBJ1-1
CDR3 length: 12
V gene: TRBV7-2
CDR3 protein: CASSLERREAFF
CDR3 DNA: TGTGCCAGCAGCTTAGAGCGGCGGGAAGCTTTCTTT

clone size: many
D gene: TRBD1
J gene: TRBJ2-2
CDR3 length: 16
V gene: TRBV20-1
CDR3 protein: CSANMGGRGRAGELFF
CDR3 DNA: TGCAGTGCTAATATGGGGGGCAGGGGGCGCGCGGGGGAGCTGTTTTTT

clone size: many
D gene: .
J gene: TRBJ1-1
CDR3 length: 13
V gene: TRBV28
CDR3 protein: CASSPIQGAEAFF
CDR3 DNA: TGTGCCAGCAGTCCAATCCAGGGAGCTGAAGCTTTCTTT

clone size: many
D gene: .
J gene: TRBJ2-7
CDR3 length: 12
V gene: TRBV6-1
CDR3 protein: CASGGTTYEQYF
CDR3 DNA: TGTGCCAGCGGAGGGACCACCTACGAGCAGTACTTC

clone size: .
D gene: .
J gene: TRBJ2-5
CDR3 length: 14
V gene: TRBV13
CDR3 protein: CASSLWGEVETQYF
CDR3 DNA: TGTGCCAGCAGTTTATGGGGGGAGGTAGAGACCCAGTACTTC

clone size: few
D gene: TRBD1
J gene: TRBJ1-1
CDR3 length: 15
V gene: TRBV7-9
CDR3 protein: CASSAGQGRETEAFF
CDR3 DNA: TGTGCCAGCAGCGCAGGACAGGGGAGGGAAACTGAAGCTTTCTTT

clone size: .
D gene: TRBD2
J gene: TRBJ2-2
CDR3 length: 16
V gene: TRBV9
CDR3 protein: CASSALTSGNTGELFF
CDR3 DNA: TGTGCCAGCAGCGCCCTGACTAGCGGGAACACCGGGGAGCTGTTTTTT

clone size: many
D gene: .
J gene: TRBJ1-2
CDR3 length: 12
V gene: TRBV29-1
CDR3 protein: CSVDWGNYGYTF
CDR3 DNA: TGCAGCGTTGACTGGGGTAACTATGGCTACACCTTC

clone size: many
D gene: .
J gene: TRBJ1-4
CDR3 length: 13
V gene: TRBV28
CDR3 protein: CASSFDSNEKLFF
CDR3 DNA: TGTGCCAGCAGTTTTGACAGTAATGAAAAACTGTTTTTT